A selection of T cell receptor beta chains follows, all from one sample in a study of identical twins. TCRdb re-analysed the 5' RACE reads in MiXCR, keeping a single row per CDR3 protein. Seen here are 1.5 million to 2 million distinct CDR3 sequences, less than 35% observed once, and the top ten hold about 0.25%. Material for sequencing was cord blood. These receptors all stem from a newborn girl in good health. CDR3s include the opening cysteine and the closing phenylalanine or tryptophan. D genes are given only for firm matches. Only some rows state a clone size, as once, few, many or a class for expanded clones.

j_call,v_call,d_call,clone_size,cdr3_nt,cdr3_aa
TRBJ1-2,TRBV20-1,.,few,TGCAGTGCTAGGGGTGGGGCAAGCGGCTACACCTTC,CSARGGASGYTF
TRBJ1-5,TRBV20-1,.,.,TGCAGTGCTATAGGCTGGGGGAATCAGCCCCAGCATTTT,CSAIGWGNQPQHF
TRBJ2-2,TRBV6-5,.,few,TGTGCCAGCAGGGTAGTACAGGGCACCGGGGAGCTGTTTTTT,CASRVVQGTGELFF
TRBJ2-7,TRBV12-3/TRBV12-4,.,.,TGTGCCAGCAGCCGTGGGTCGGGGTCGTCCTACGAGCAGTACTTC,CASSRGSGSSYEQYF
TRBJ2-5,TRBV24-1,.,once,TGTGCCACCAGTACGACCTTCCAAGAGACCCAGTACTTC,CATSTTFQETQYF
TRBJ1-2,TRBV20-1,.,few,TGCAGTGTCGCCAAGGGGTTTGTGGCCTATGGCTACACCTTC,CSVAKGFVAYGYTF
TRBJ2-1,TRBV10-3,.,few,TGTGCCATCAGTGAGGCCGACAAGTACAATGAGCAGTTCTTC,CAISEADKYNEQFF
TRBJ2-7,TRBV20-1,.,.,TGCAGTGCTAGAGCTGTGGGCAGAGCCTCCTACGAGCAGTACTTC,CSARAVGRASYEQYF
TRBJ2-5,TRBV24-1,TRBD1,few,TGTGCCACCAGTGAGCGGGACAGGCAAGAGACCCAGTACTTC,CATSERDRQETQYF
TRBJ2-5,TRBV9,TRBD1,.,TGTGCCAGCAGCGTAGGGGACAGCCAAGAGACCCAGTACTTC,CASSVGDSQETQYF
TRBJ1-2,TRBV30,.,.,TGTGCCTGGAGCCCCTACTCGCAGGAGTATGGCTACACCTTC,CAWSPYSQEYGYTF
TRBJ1-5,TRBV3-1,TRBD1,.,TGTGCCAGCAGCCAAGGAGCCGGGACAGGGGGAGGTCAGCCCCAGCATTTT,CASSQGAGTGGGQPQHF
TRBJ2-1,TRBV12-3/TRBV12-4,TRBD2,once,TGTGCCAGCAGTGACTTGCTAGCGGAGATCTACAATGAGCAGTTCTTC,CASSDLLAEIYNEQFF
TRBJ2-1,TRBV3-1,TRBD2,.,TGTGCCAGCAGGACTCTAGCGGGAGGGGACAATGAGCAGTTCTTC,CASRTLAGGDNEQFF
TRBJ1-6,TRBV15,.,few,TGTGCCACCAGCAGAGGACAGCCCTATAATTCACCCCTCCACTTT,CATSRGQPYNSPLHF
TRBJ2-2,TRBV20-1,TRBD2,.,TGCAGTGCTAGAGAACTAGCGACCGGGGAGCTGTTTTTT,CSARELATGELFF
TRBJ1-1,TRBV2,.,.,TGTGCCAGCACATCCGGTCGGACGAACACTGAAGCTTTCTTT,CASTSGRTNTEAFF
TRBJ1-6,TRBV27,.,few,TGTGCCAGCACGATGGTTGGGTTTGGTTCACCCCTCCACTTT,CASTMVGFGSPLHF
TRBJ2-5,TRBV12-3/TRBV12-4,TRBD2,many,TGTGCCAGCAGTTTTGGGCTAGCGGGACCTCAAGAGACCCAGTACTTC,CASSFGLAGPQETQYF
TRBJ2-7,TRBV5-1,TRBD2,many,TGCGCCAGCAGCTTGACTAGCGGGGAATACGAGCAGTACTTC,CASSLTSGEYEQYF
TRBJ2-7,TRBV6-2/TRBV6-3,.,few,TGTGCCAGCAGCCAAATAGCGTTAAGACCCTTCTACGAGCAGTACTTC,CASSQIALRPFYEQYF
TRBJ2-6,TRBV6-5,TRBD1,.,TGTGCCAGCAGAAGACAGGGGGTAAGCGGGGCCAACGTCCTGACTTTC,CASRRQGVSGANVLTF
TRBJ1-2,TRBV5-5,TRBD1,.,TGTGCCAGCAGCTTGGGGGGACAGGGGGTAGACTATGGCTACACCTTC,CASSLGGQGVDYGYTF
TRBJ2-7,TRBV16,TRBD2,.,TGTGCCAGCAGCCAATTCGGGAGCGGGAGTGGATCCTACGAGCAGTACTTC,CASSQFGSGSGSYEQYF
TRBJ2-1,TRBV6-1,TRBD1,.,TGTGCCGGCAGCAGGGACAGGGTTTATAATGAGCAGTTCTTC,CAGSRDRVYNEQFF
TRBJ2-3,TRBV10-3,.,few,TGTGCCACCGCGGAATACAGCACAGATACGCAGTATTTT,CATAEYSTDTQYF
TRBJ2-3,TRBV5-6,.,.,TGTGCCAGCAGCCCGACAGTGCCCGCAGATACGCAGTATTTT,CASSPTVPADTQYF
TRBJ2-3,TRBV24-1,.,few,TGTGCCACCAGACAGGGCACAGATACGCAGTATTTT,CATRQGTDTQYF
TRBJ2-7,TRBV20-1,.,.,TGCAGTGCCGAGACGTACGGGGCCTCCTACGAGCAGTACTTC,CSAETYGASYEQYF
TRBJ2-1,TRBV12-3/TRBV12-4,TRBD1,.,TGTGCCAGCAGTTTGGGACAGGGCTACTACAATGAGCAGTTCTTC,CASSLGQGYYNEQFF
TRBJ1-1,TRBV27,.,.,TGTGCCAGCAAGGGCAGGGGTTTTGGCACTGAAGCTTTCTTT,CASKGRGFGTEAFF
TRBJ2-2,TRBV20-1,TRBD2,.,TGCAGTGCTAGAGATCAGTCCAGGGCTAGCGGGAGCCAGCTACCCACCGGGGAGCTGTTTTTT,CSARDQSRASGSQLPTGELFF
TRBJ2-1,TRBV6-6,TRBD1,.,TGTGCCAGCAGTCCGGACGACAGGGGGCGTGGACAGTTCTTC,CASSPDDRGRGQFF
TRBJ1-6,TRBV28,.,few,TGTGCCAGCAGTTTACCAGGGAAAGGAAGAAATTCACCCCTCCACTTT,CASSLPGKGRNSPLHF
TRBJ2-1,TRBV27,.,.,TGTGCCAGCAGTCCAGACATACCCTCCCGGGAGTTCTTC,CASSPDIPSREFF
TRBJ2-3,TRBV3-1,.,.,TGTGCCAGCAGCCAGAATGCTGTCTCTACGCAGTATTTT,CASSQNAVSTQYF
TRBJ2-3,TRBV27,.,few,TGTGCCAGCGTTAAAGGGCCAGGGTCAGATACGCAGTATTTT,CASVKGPGSDTQYF
TRBJ2-1,TRBV9,.,.,TGTGCCAGCAGCGTAGGGGTAGAATACAATGAGCAGTTCTTC,CASSVGVEYNEQFF
TRBJ2-7,TRBV28,TRBD2,.,TGTGCCAGCAGTTCCCCGGGACTAGCGGGTTACGAGCATTACTTC,CASSSPGLAGYEHYF
TRBJ1-2,TRBV29-1,.,few,TGCAGCGTTGTTTACGGAGTCCATGGCTACACCTTC,CSVVYGVHGYTF
TRBJ2-1,TRBV29-1,TRBD2,.,TGCACGGGGACTAGCGGGGTCGATGAGCCGTTCTTC,CTGTSGVDEPFF
TRBJ2-1,TRBV7-7,.,few,TGTGCTAGCAGCGTACGCAGGGGTCCAAGCTCCTACAATGAGCAGTTCTTC,CASSVRRGPSSYNEQFF
TRBJ2-7,TRBV20-1,TRBD2,once,TGCAGTGCTTTGGGACTAGCGGTGAGTCCCTACGAGCAGTACTTC,CSALGLAVSPYEQYF
TRBJ1-2,TRBV29-1,.,.,TGCAGCGTTGTTATACGGGAGAACTATGGCTACACCTTC,CSVVIRENYGYTF
TRBJ2-3,TRBV5-1,TRBD2,.,TGCGCCAGCAGCTTGGCTGTAGCGGGGGGTAGAAATACGCAGTATTTT,CASSLAVAGGRNTQYF
TRBJ2-3,TRBV4-1,TRBD2,.,TGCGCCAGCAGCCAAGTAGCGGGAGATACGCACTATTTT,CASSQVAGDTHYF
TRBJ1-5,TRBV7-2,.,.,TGTGCCAGCAGCTTATCCGGACAGCGCAATCAGCCCCAGCATTTT,CASSLSGQRNQPQHF
TRBJ1-2,TRBV5-1,TRBD1,few,TGCGCCAGCAGCCGCGGACAGGAAGAAGCCTATGGCTACACCTTC,CASSRGQEEAYGYTF
TRBJ1-5,TRBV20-1,.,.,TGCAGTGCTAGCTTGGGGGGGACTTCGCCACGCAATCAGCCCCAGCATTTT,CSASLGGTSPRNQPQHF
TRBJ1-6,TRBV28,.,.,TGTGCCAGCAGTTTCTGGGTGTCACCCCTCCACTTT,CASSFWVSPLHF
TRBJ2-5,TRBV5-1,.,.,TGCGCCAGCAGCTTGGACTCTTTCTTATTCAGGGAGAAGGAGACCCAGTACTTC,CASSLDSFLFREKETQYF
TRBJ2-7,TRBV12-3/TRBV12-4,TRBD2,.,TGTGCCAGCAGTTTATATCTCGGGACTAGCGGGGGGATCGGCTCCTACGAGCAGTACTTC,CASSLYLGTSGGIGSYEQYF
TRBJ1-2,TRBV6-5,TRBD1,.,TGTGCCAGCAGGATAGGACAGGGGGAATTAGGGGGCGGCTACACCTTC,CASRIGQGELGGGYTF
TRBJ2-7,TRBV4-1,TRBD2,.,TGCGCCAGCAGCCACCCGACTAGCGGGTACTACGAGCAGTACTTC,CASSHPTSGYYEQYF
TRBJ2-3,TRBV27,.,few,TGTGCCAGCAGTTTGGGCAAATTCGCAGATACGCAGTATTTT,CASSLGKFADTQYF